The 25 T cell receptor beta chains below were found in one sample sequenced in a study of cytomegalovirus exposure and HLA in healthy donors. The method was immunoSEQ multiplex PCR; TCRdb's version includes in-frame clones alone and lacks a portion of them. The sample comprises about 200,000 clones, roughly 81% of which are singletons, and roughly 1.2% rests with the top ten. The sequenced material came from PBMCs. The receptors derive from a woman in her thirties in good health and CMV-seronegative.

The gene calls are TRBV7-9 and TRBJ2-5; D might be TRBD2 (7 bases). Per the germline V gene, CDR1 is SEHNR and CDR2 is FQNEAQ (reference sequence). Trimming shortened V by 4 bases and J by 5 bases, and 14 bases separated the two germline ends. The CDR3 totals 14 residues. CDR3 sequence (DNA): TGTGCCAGCAGCTCAGTGGGGGGGCTGGAGACCCAGTACTTC. As protein: CASSSVGGLETQYF.

This chain joins TRBV10-3 and TRBJ1-1; 9 positions match TRBD1. The CDR3 consists of 15 residues. Looked up from germline, CDR1 is ENHRY and CDR2 is SYGVKD. The trim removed 6 bases at V and 1 base at J, leaving 6 bases unmatched. CDR3 DNA sequence: TGTGCCATCAGAACCCCGGGACAGGGGAACACTGAAGCTTTCTTT. Translated, it gives CAIRTPGQGNTEAFF.

Worth noting for this clone: Germline and junction disagree at one end, which may indicate a read error. The chain is built from TRBV6-1 and TRBJ2-1; the D gene is possibly TRBD2 (6 bases). Germline CDR1 is MNHNS and CDR2 is SASEGT. The CDR3 loop spans 10 amino acids. The CDR3 DNA reads as TGTGCCAGCCGGGACTTAGGCGGGGTCTTC. It encodes CASRDLGGVF.

The gene calls are TRBV6-1 and TRBJ2-2; D unresolved. V gave up 3 bases and J gave up 2 bases, with 7 bases separating them. CDR1 is MNHNS and CDR2 is SASEGT in the germline V gene. This CDR3 spans 14 amino acids. The CDR3 DNA sequence: TGTGCCAGCAGTGAGGCCATAAACACCGGGGAGCTGTTTTTT. This gives the protein CASSEAINTGELFF.

This clone was picked up a small number of times. The chain links TRBV5-1 to TRBJ1-3; D perhaps matches TRBD1 (6 bases). Between the trimmed V and J ends, which lost 0 bases and 4 bases, there was a span of 11 bases. Per germline, CDR1 SGHRS and CDR2 YFSETQ. This CDR3 has 15 amino acids. As DNA, the CDR3 is TGCGCCAGCAGCTTGGACGGGACATCAGGAAACACCATATATTTT. Its translation: CASSLDGTSGNTIYF.

The chain employs TRBV25-1 and TRBJ1-2, with TRBD1 matching over 11 bases. This CDR3 has 15 residues. CDR1 and CDR2 (germline): MGHDK, SYGVNS. The V segment lost 3 bases and the J segment 8 bases; nucleotides outside the gene matches: 8. The chain's CDR3 is CASSDMDRGRRGYTF. CDR3 nucleotides: TGTGCCAGCAGTGACATGGACAGGGGGCGCCGGGGCTACACCTTC.

The chain recombines TRBV5-4 with TRBJ2-4, with 9 bases lining up with TRBD1. J lost 6 bases, V lost 3 bases, and 10 bases had no gene match. The germline gives CDR1 SGHNT, CDR2 YYREEE (reference sequence). This CDR3 has 16 residues. In nucleotides, the CDR3 is TGTGCCAGCAGCTCCCCGGACAGGGGTTCGAGAAACATTCAGTACTTC. Protein product: CASSSPDRGSRNIQYF.

CDR3 loop: CASSLAYLDTQYF. The CDR3 bases are TGTGCCAGCAGCTTAGCCTATTTGGATACGCAGTATTTT. The chain is built from TRBV11-3 and TRBJ2-3; D gene uncertain. Per germline, CDR1 SGHNT and CDR2 YENEEA. This CDR3 region has 13 residues. Deletions cut 1 base from V and 6 bases from J, with 8 bases between.

V and J are TRBV4-1 and TRBJ2-7; D might be TRBD2 (6 bases). The CDR3 runs 15 residues. Germline V gene data show CDR1 as MGHRA and CDR2 as YSYEKL. V lost 1 base to trimming and J lost 3 bases, with 13 bases between them. The chain's CDR3 is CASSQADRGVYEQYF. CDR3 in DNA: TGCGCCAGCAGCCAAGCCGACCGCGGGGTCTACGAGCAGTACTTC.

Notes on this clone: This sample includes further DNA sequences coding for the same CDR3. The chain carries TRBV9 and TRBJ2-1; 11 nucleotides align to TRBD2. Germline V lookup: CDR1 SGDLS, CDR2 YYNGEE. V dropped 0 bases and J dropped 4; count of bases not matched to a gene: 0. CDR3 size: 15 residues. The CDR3 protein is CASSVVAGGYNEQFF. The CDR3 nucleotides read TGTGCCAGCAGCGTAGTAGCGGGGGGGTACAATGAGCAGTTCTTC.

The gene calls are TRBV7-3 and TRBJ2-7; the D gene is possibly TRBD1 (5 bases). Germline CDR1 SGHTA, CDR2 FQGTGA. V lost 5 bases and J 3 bases, leaving 11 bases between the germline ends. This CDR3 contains 13 residues. The CDR3 sequence: CASSPAQGYEQYF. The CDR3 DNA follows: TGTGCCAGCAGCCCCGCCCAGGGCTACGAGCAGTACTTC. The whole variable domain, filled in from reference TRBV7-3 and TRBJ2-7, reads GAGVSQTPSNKVTEKGKYVELRCDPISGHTALYWYRQSLGQGPEFLIYFQGTGAADDSGLPNDRFFAVRPEGSVSTLKIQRTERGDSAVYLCASSPAQGYEQYFGPGTRLTVT.

This rearrangement joins TRBV30 to TRBJ1-1; D gene unclear. The CDR3 loop spans 12 amino acids. In germline, CDR1 is GTSNPN, CDR2 SVGIG (reference sequence). The ends were cut back, 7 bases at V and 13 bases at J, with 22 bases in the middle. In DNA, the CDR3 is TGTGCCTTCTCTTTGGTGCGGCAGTCGCTTTTCTTT. As protein: CAFSLVRQSLFF.

J is TRBJ2-7 and V is TRBV29-1, with D perhaps TRBD1 (5 bases). Trimming took off 3 bases at V and 2 bases at J, with 14 bases between the two ends. The germline V gene has CDR1 SQVTM and CDR2 ANQGSEA. The length of the CDR3 is 14 residues. CDR3 DNA: TGCAGCGTTGATACGCAGGGAAGACCCTACGAGCAGTACTTC. Protein sequence: CSVDTQGRPYEQYF.

The chain joins TRBV6-1 to TRBJ1-2, with 7 positions matching TRBD1. The junction had 6 bases not matched to a gene; V was cut back by 6 bases and J by 2 bases. Germline V gene lookup returns CDR1 MNHNS and CDR2 SASEGT. This CDR3 comprises 14 residues. The CDR3, as DNA: TGTGCCAGCAGAGGGACAGATTTCAACTATGGCTACACCTTC. It specifies CASRGTDFNYGYTF.

This clone occurred a few times. This rearrangement joins TRBV5-6 to TRBJ2-2, with 10 bases fitting TRBD2. The V and J ends lost 4 bases and 6 bases, in that order; junction bases with no gene match: 9. The CDR3 length is 16 residues. Germline assignment: CDR1 SGHDT and CDR2 YYEEEE. For the CDR3, the DNA is TGTGCCAGCAGCCCACGCCTAGCGGGAGCCCCCGGGGAGCTGTTTTTT. It encodes CASSPRLAGAPGELFF.

This chain joins TRBV9 and TRBJ1-4; no clear D gene. The V gene's germline CDR1 is SGDLS and CDR2 YYNGEE. CDR3 length: 13 residues. Trimming cost V 3 bases and J 6 bases, with 9 bases left between them. Here the CDR3 reads CASSADLDEKLFF. DNA for the CDR3: TGTGCCAGCAGCGCCGACCTAGATGAAAAACTGTTTTTT.

This chain joins TRBV5-1 and TRBJ2-3; TRBD2 matches at 7 bases. The length of the CDR3 is 13 residues. The germline V gene encodes CDR1 SGHRS and CDR2 YFSETQ. V lost 4 bases, J lost 6 bases, and 5 bases stayed unmatched. CDR3 in DNA: TGCGCCAGCAGCACGGGAGGTCAGGATACGCAGTATTTT. It is translated as CASSTGGQDTQYF.

This clone was seen more than once but under ten times. The chain is built from TRBV7-9 and TRBJ1-6; 8 nucleotides agree with TRBD1. Germline values: CDR1 SEHNR, CDR2 FQNEAQ (reference sequence). This CDR3 has 15 amino acids. V lost 1 base, J lost 10 bases, and 6 bases stayed unmatched. CDR3 sequence: CASSLGQGARSPLHF. The CDR3 DNA follows: TGTGCCAGCAGCTTAGGGCAGGGGGCCAGGTCACCCCTCCACTTT.

The count of this clone is one. The rearrangement uses TRBV5-1 and TRBJ2-7; D uncertain. CDR1 and CDR2 from the germline V gene are SGHRS and YFSETQ. Trimming shortened V by 4 bases and J by 0 bases, and 5 bases separated the two germline ends. This CDR3 spans 12 amino acids. The CDR3 nucleotides are TGCGCCAGCAGCCTCAGCTCCTACGAGCAGTACTTC. This codes for CASSLSSYEQYF.

This clone has a count of ten or more. The rearrangement uses TRBV4-1 and TRBJ2-2; 8 bases agree with TRBD1. Germline assignment: CDR1 MGHRA and CDR2 YSYEKL. Trimming at V came to 6 bases and at J to 2 bases, leaving 2 bases not matched to a gene. The CDR3 length is 14 residues. CDR3 DNA sequence: TGCGCCAGCAGTGACAGGGGAAACACCGGGGAGCTGTTTTTT. It translates to CASSDRGNTGELFF.

This chain joins TRBV6-1 and TRBJ1-2; D ambiguous. This CDR3 contains 16 residues. Germline lookup yields CDR1 MNHNS and CDR2 SASEGT. Trimming took off 2 bases at V and 4 bases at J, with 17 bases between the two ends. In DNA form, the CDR3 reads TGTGCCAGCAGTGAAATTGGTTTGGGCAGGTTCTATGGCTACACCTTC. This gives the protein CASSEIGLGRFYGYTF.

The rearrangement links TRBV18 to TRBJ1-2, with D unclear. Germline V gene sequence: CDR1 KGHSH, CDR2 LQKENI. Trimming pared 0 bases from V and 2 bases from J, leaving 13 bases between. This CDR3 is built from 16 residues. The CDR3 DNA sequence: TGTGCCAGCTCACCACCGAGAGCAGGAGGAAACTATGGCTACACCTTC. It is translated as CASSPPRAGGNYGYTF.

The chain carries TRBV4-2 and TRBJ1-5; 10 nucleotides line up with TRBD1. Germline lookup yields CDR1 LGHNA and CDR2 YNFKEQ. The CDR3 is made up of 15 amino acids. Trimming cost V 8 bases and J 6 bases; bases outside gene matches: 10. The CDR3 bases are TGTGCCAGCGCGGGACAGGGGAGGGTAGGTCAGCCCCAGCATTTT. This encodes CASAGQGRVGQPQHF.

CDR3 sequence (DNA): TGCGCCAGCAGCCAAACTAATGTCAAAAACATTCAGTACTTC. Its protein is CASSQTNVKNIQYF. The chain couples TRBV4-1 to TRBJ2-4; D ambiguous. The CDR3 is 14 amino acids. The germline V gene encodes CDR1 MGHRA and CDR2 YSYEKL. V was cut by 2 bases and J by 3 bases, with 8 bases left in between.

V usage is TRBV5-1 and J usage is TRBJ1-4; D gene ambiguous. V dropped 0 bases and J dropped 4 bases, with 7 bases sitting between them. The CDR3 contains 14 residues. The germline gives CDR1 SGHRS, CDR2 YFSETQ. CDR3 protein: CASSLDRVNEKLFF. Written as DNA, the CDR3 is TGCGCCAGCAGCTTGGACAGAGTTAATGAAAAACTGTTTTTT.